This T cell receptor beta chain derives from a study of early T cells in non-severe SARS-CoV-2 infection. Study-wide context: Alpha and beta chains were unpaired, from unsorted whole-blood bulk RNA.

Attachment of unique molecular identifiers was made to individual cDNA molecules. TCRdb used MiXCR to reprocess the 5' RACE reads, holding one entry per CDR3 protein. Of tens of thousands of distinct CDR3 sequences detected, 8% to 10% appear once; the ten largest clones hold under 9%. Study-level findings and limits: Reliance on VDJdb matching favored anti-spike CD8 responses; private and CD4 specificities were missed.

Deletions cut 6 bases from V and 1 base from J, with 13 bases between. The CDR3 length is 16 residues. Looked up from germline, CDR1 is SEHNR and CDR2 is FQNEAQ (reference sequence). The table lists this clonotype with many counts. The target antigen is unknown. The sample comprised whole blood. The rearrangement joins TRBV7-9 to TRBJ2-6; D possibly corresponds to TRBD1 (6 bases). The sequence came from an adult who was a healthcare worker with PCR-confirmed SARS-CoV-2 infection or an uninfected control (not recorded which). The CDR3 reads CASSRTVGSGANVLTF. CDR3 bases: TGTGCCAGCAGTAGGACAGTTGGTTCTGGGGCCAACGTCCTGACTTTC.